One sample yielded the 10 T cell receptor beta chains listed below, sequenced in a study of blood T cell repertoires in COVID-19. The table came from immunoSEQ multiplex PCR; TCRdb's copy has only in-frame clones and leaves some out. The sample includes 65,000 to 75,000 clones, 80% to 85% of them seen just once. The sequenced material came from peripheral blood. The receptor set was obtained from a woman aged 60-75 years with acute or convalescent COVID-19.

The chain couples TRBV2 to TRBJ1-1; D gene uncertain. This CDR3 spans 14 amino acids. The germline V gene encodes CDR1 SNHLY and CDR2 FYNNEI. V gave up 5 bases and J gave up 0 bases, with 10 bases separating them. The CDR3 region is CASSQGLLNTEAFF. The CDR3, as DNA: TGTGCCAGCAGTCAAGGACTTTTGAACACTGAAGCTTTCTTT.

V usage is TRBV7-9 and J usage is TRBJ2-7, with TRBD2 matching over 8 bases. The germline V gene has CDR1 SEHNR and CDR2 FQNEAQ (reference sequence). V gave up 7 bases and J gave up 4 bases; unmatched junction bases: 3. The CDR3 contains 12 residues. CDR3 loop: CASTSGGYEQYF. The CDR3, as DNA: TGTGCCAGCACCTCGGGGGGGTACGAGCAGTACTTC.

This chain connects TRBV27 to TRBJ1-1; D is unclear. With 4 bases removed from V and 1 base from J, the gap between germline ends came to 7 bases. This CDR3 contains 13 residues. Germline CDR1 MNHEY, CDR2 SMNVEV (reference sequence). The CDR3 loop reads CASSWAANTEAFF. CDR3 DNA sequence: TGTGCCAGCAGTTGGGCAGCGAACACTGAAGCTTTCTTT.

This sequence joins TRBV7-2 and TRBJ2-7; 8 bases map to TRBD1. CDR1 is SGHTA and CDR2 is FQGNSA in the germline V gene. Trimming took 4 bases from V and 1 from J; bases not matched to a gene: 6. The CDR3 runs to 15 residues. CDR3: CASSWGTGGSYEQYF. The CDR3 DNA reads as TGTGCCAGCAGCTGGGGAACAGGGGGGTCCTACGAGCAGTACTTC.

The V and J genes are TRBV7-6 and TRBJ1-3, with 10 bases matching TRBD1. Germline loops: CDR1 SGHVS, CDR2 FNYEAQ. J was trimmed by 1 base and V by 1 base; bases with no gene match: 10. The CDR3 spans 19 residues. The CDR3 spells CASSLVSYGQGVSGNTIYF. In DNA, the CDR3 is TGTGCCAGCAGCTTAGTATCTTACGGACAGGGGGTATCTGGAAACACCATATATTTT. The full variable domain, rest sourced from reference TRBV7-6 and TRBJ1-3, is GAGVSQSPRYKVTKRGQDVALRCDPISGHVSLYWYRQALGQGPEFLTYFNYEAQQDKSGLPNDRFSAERPEGSISTLTIQRTEQRDSAMYRCASSLVSYGQGVSGNTIYFGEGSWLTVV.

This clone was seen a handful of times. Other DNA sequences of this sample code for an identical CDR3. The J gene is TRBJ1-2, the V gene TRBV6-5, with TRBD1 matching 7 bases. Looked up from germline, CDR1 is MNHEY and CDR2 is SVGAGI. J was trimmed by 4 bases and V by 2 bases; bases with no gene match: 4. The CDR3 spans 14 residues. The CDR3 spells CASSYAGGTYGYTF. CDR3 in DNA: TGTGCCAGCAGTTACGCAGGGGGTACCTATGGCTACACCTTC.

In this sample, this clone turned up once. This chain uses TRBV4-2 with TRBJ1-5, with D tentatively TRBD1 (6 bases). Germline V gene sequence: CDR1 LGHNA, CDR2 YNFKEQ. Trimming left V 0 bases short and J 5 bases short, with 17 bases between. CDR3 length: 17 residues. The CDR3 loop reads CASSQDLVGGGHQPQHF. In DNA form, the CDR3 reads TGTGCCAGCAGCCAAGATCTGGTAGGGGGAGGGCATCAGCCCCAGCATTTT.

This clone was recorded once. This chain uses TRBV25-1 with TRBJ2-3; maybe TRBD2 (6 bases). Trimming removed 3 bases at V and 0 bases at J, with 13 bases between. The CDR3 is 16 residues long. CDR1 MGHDK and CDR2 SYGVNS come from the germline V gene. CDR3 coding DNA: TGTGCCAGCAGTGAGTCCCAGCGGGCCAGCACAGATACGCAGTATTTT. Encoded protein: CASSESQRASTDTQYF.

The CDR3 sequence: CAIRPGGTDDYNEQFF. The CDR3 nucleotides read TGTGCCATCAGACCAGGGGGGACAGATGACTACAATGAGCAGTTCTTC. The chain employs TRBV10-3 and TRBJ2-1; tentative D call: TRBD1 (7 bases). V gave up 6 bases and J gave up 3 bases, with 18 bases separating them. Germline V lookup: CDR1 ENHRY, CDR2 SYGVKD. The CDR3 runs 16 residues.

The chain combines TRBV5-1 with TRBJ2-3; 7 positions agree with TRBD2. CDR1 SGHRS and CDR2 YFSETQ come from the germline V gene. The CDR3 runs 14 residues. After removal of 4 bases from V and 0 bases from J, the junction contained 2 bases not matched to a gene. CDR3 coding DNA: TGCGCCAGCAGCCTGACTAGCAGCACAGATACGCAGTATTTT. This sequence encodes CASSLTSSTDTQYF.